Presented here are 24 T cell receptor beta chains from one specimen sequenced in a study of shared clonotypes between healthy human individuals (dated by TCRdb to about 2020). Preparation of the library involved the immunoSEQ multiplex PCR assay. Drawn from immuneACCESS, this table holds only the in-frame rearrangements with V and J called that TCRdb kept. Clones are partly lost; checked studies trace under half to an unresolved V gene and leave the rest unexplained. This sample lists over a million clones; 60% to 80% were detected once. Roughly 1.5% of the sample rests with the top ten. Specimen: memory CD4+ T cells sorted from blood. The cell subset or site label, read with the paper, signifies: CD45RA-negative fraction. The receptors derive from a man between 18 and 29 years old in good health.

This clone occurred once. The chain has TRBV5-1 and TRBJ1-1; D not certain. The length of the CDR3 is 13 residues. Trimming stripped 4 bases from V and 4 bases from J, with 11 bases between. CDR1 SGHRS and CDR2 YFSETQ come from the germline V gene. CDR3 amino acids: CASSIVGGTEAFF. CDR3 in DNA: TGCGCCAGCAGCATTGTTGGAGGCACTGAAGCTTTCTTT. Filled out from reference TRBV5-1 and TRBJ1-1, the complete variable domain reads KAGVTQTPRYLIKTRGQQVTLSCSPISGHRSVSWYQQTPGQGLQFLFEYFSETQRNKGNFPGRFSGRQFSNSRSEMNVSTLELGDSALYLCASSIVGGTEAFFGQGTRLTVV.

In regard to this clone: With only one base between it and a far larger clone, this is likely a read error. The same CDR3 also results from other DNA sequences found in this sample. The chain carries TRBV30 and TRBJ1-5; D gene uncertain. Trimming took 1 base from V and 2 from J, leaving 6 bases between them. Germline V CDR1 and CDR2: GTSNPN, SVGIG (reference sequence). This CDR3 contains 13 residues. The DNA of the CDR3 is TGTGCCTGGAGTGGGAAAGGCAATCAGCCCCAGCATTTT. Its translation: CAWSGKGNQPQHF.

The chain has TRBV29-1 and TRBJ2-2; D may be TRBD1 (6 bases). Germline V gene sequence: CDR1 SQVTM, CDR2 ANQGSEA. Trimming removed 8 bases at V and 5 bases at J, with 18 bases between. This CDR3 is 14 amino acids long. CDR3 sequence reads: CSRNYRVGTGELFF. CDR3 DNA sequence: TGCAGCCGAAATTACAGGGTCGGGACCGGGGAGCTGTTTTTT.

This chain joins TRBV6-1 and TRBJ1-4; the D is unclear. V gave up 2 bases and J gave up 7 bases, with 14 bases separating them. CDR3 length: 15 residues. Germline lookup yields CDR1 MNHNS and CDR2 SASEGT. The CDR3 nucleotides are TGTGCCAGCAGTGAAACTTTAACCGTTTCTGAAAAACTGTTTTTT. Its translation is CASSETLTVSEKLFF.

A word on this clone: Other DNA sequences in this specimen translate into the identical CDR3. The V and J genes are TRBV18 and TRBJ2-3, with D hard to call. The CDR3 contains 14 residues. Trimming pared 0 bases from V and 0 bases from J, leaving 4 bases between. Germline CDR1 and CDR2: KGHSH and LQKENI. CDR3 sequence reads: CASSPPRSTDTQYF. In DNA, the CDR3 is TGTGCCAGCTCACCACCGCGTAGCACAGATACGCAGTATTTT.

V and J are TRBV5-6 and TRBJ2-7; D remains ambiguous. V gave up 2 bases and J gave up 1 base, with 10 bases separating them. CDR3 size: 14 residues. The germline gives CDR1 SGHDT, CDR2 YYEEEE. In nucleotides, the CDR3 is TGTGCCAGCAGCTTTCAAGCCTTATCCTACGAGCAGTACTTC. Residues: CASSFQALSYEQYF.

The chain links TRBV4-3 to TRBJ2-5, with a possible D match to TRBD1 (6 bases). V lost 0 bases and J lost 4, with 9 bases in between. The germline V gene has CDR1 LGHNA and CDR2 YSLEER. The CDR3 has 14 residues. In nucleotides, the CDR3 is TGCGCCAGCAGCCAAGAAACAGGGTCAGAGACCCAGTACTTC. This translates into CASSQETGSETQYF.

This chain links TRBV5-1 with TRBJ2-5; the D is unclear. Trimming stripped 6 bases from V and 2 bases from J, with 11 bases between. This CDR3 spans 13 amino acids. CDR1 is SGHRS and CDR2 is YFSETQ in the germline V gene. The CDR3 here is CASTPSPQETQYF. The CDR3 DNA is TGCGCCAGCACCCCATCCCCACAAGAGACCCAGTACTTC.

The DNA for the CDR3 is TGTGCCAGCAGTTACGTATCCACAGCCAGCAATCAGCCCCAGCATTTT. It is translated as CASSYVSTASNQPQHF. The V gene is TRBV6-6, the J gene TRBJ1-5, with D uncertain. The CDR3 has 16 amino acids. V shed 2 bases and J shed 1 base, with 12 bases lying between them. Germline V CDR1 and CDR2: MNHNY, SVGAGI (reference sequence).

V usage is TRBV11-2 and J usage is TRBJ2-5; 10 positions agree with TRBD2. The germline V gene has CDR1 SGHAT and CDR2 FQNNGV. The CDR3 has 15 amino acids. J was trimmed by 5 bases and V by 4 bases; bases with no gene match: 7. The CDR3 DNA reads TGTGCCAGCAGCTCTCAGCGGGGGGGCGGGGAGACCCAGTACTTC. Translated: CASSSQRGGGETQYF.

V gene TRBV7-8 combines with J gene TRBJ2-5; the D gene could be TRBD1 or TRBD2 (5 bases each). The germline V gene has CDR1 SGHVS and CDR2 FQNEAQ. Deletions cut 5 bases from V and 5 bases from J, with 9 bases between. The CDR3 extends over 12 amino acids. This CDR3 reads CASSPWGETQYF. The DNA for the CDR3 is TGTGCCAGCAGCCCGTGGGGGGAGACCCAGTACTTC.

This rearrangement joins TRBV7-2 to TRBJ2-7; TRBD1 aligns across 7 bases. V was clipped by 7 bases and J by 5 bases; unmatched bases: 8. Germline V gives CDR1 SGHTA, CDR2 FQGNSA. The CDR3 totals 13 residues. CDR3 residues: CASNADRDHEQYF. CDR3 bases: TGTGCCAGCAACGCCGACAGGGACCACGAGCAGTACTTC.

This CDR3 reads CASSQQGHHSYTF. The CDR3 DNA reads TGTGCCAGCAGCCAGCAGGGGCACCACAGCTACACCTTC. The V call is TRBV6-5, the J call TRBJ1-2, with a weak D call TRBD1 (6 bases). Germline CDR1 MNHEY, CDR2 SVGAGI. The V gene lost 6 bases and the J gene lost 9 bases, with 17 bases spanning the gap. This CDR3 region has 13 residues.

The rearrangement links TRBV7-9 to TRBJ2-2; 7 bases match TRBD1. Germline assignment: CDR1 SEHNR and CDR2 FQNEAQ (reference sequence). This CDR3 comprises 16 residues. J gave up 4 bases and V 0 bases, and 5 bases lay outside the gene matches. CDR3 in amino acids: CASSLAKAGGTGELFF. CDR3 bases: TGTGCCAGCAGCTTAGCGAAGGCAGGGGGCACCGGGGAGCTGTTTTTT.

CDR3 residues: CASSPTASGVQETQYF. The CDR3 DNA reads as TGCGCCAGCAGCCCTACCGCCTCAGGGGTTCAAGAGACCCAGTACTTC. J is TRBJ2-5 and V is TRBV5-1; maybe TRBD1 (6 bases). Germline V gene lookup returns CDR1 SGHRS and CDR2 YFSETQ. V was shortened by 4 bases and J by 2 bases, with 18 bases between the two germline ends. This CDR3 contains 16 residues.

V gene TRBV2 combines with J gene TRBJ2-5, with TRBD2 identical over 10 bases. This CDR3 is 14 amino acids long. After removal of 7 bases from V and 5 bases from J, the junction contained 7 bases not matched to a gene. CDR1 SNHLY and CDR2 FYNNEI come from the germline V gene. The CDR3 region has the DNA TGTGCCAGCACTAGCGGGGGAGGGGTGGAGACCCAGTACTTC. Translating it yields CASTSGGGVETQYF.

This chain connects TRBV5-4 to TRBJ2-3; 11 bases align to TRBD2. There are 15 residues in the CDR3. In germline, CDR1 is SGHNT, CDR2 YYREEE (reference sequence). With V trimmed by 0 bases and J by 5 bases, 2 bases remained unmatched. The CDR3 nucleotides read TGTGCCAGCAGCTTGGCACTAGCGGGAGAAGATACGCAGTATTTT. Its translation is CASSLALAGEDTQYF.

The V and J genes are TRBV7-9 and TRBJ1-4, with 8 bases fitting TRBD1. The CDR3 extends over 15 amino acids. J lost 5 bases, V lost 3 bases, and 5 bases had no gene match. Per germline, CDR1 SEHNR and CDR2 FQNEAQ (reference sequence). CDR3 in amino acids: CASSFRQGRNEKLFF. CDR3 in DNA: TGTGCCAGCAGCTTTAGACAGGGGCGAAATGAAAAACTGTTTTTT.

V is TRBV11-2 and J is TRBJ1-2; D is possibly TRBD1 (5 bases). The CDR3 has 19 residues. Germline V gives CDR1 SGHAT, CDR2 FQNNGV. V lost 4 bases to trimming and J lost 0 bases, with 24 bases between them. CDR3 protein: CASSSGTGMAGPPNYGYTF. CDR3 bases: TGTGCCAGCAGCTCTGGCACCGGAATGGCAGGGCCACCTAACTATGGCTACACCTTC.

The chain has TRBV7-2 and TRBJ2-3; 7 nucleotides match TRBD2. This CDR3 has 12 amino acids. J gave up 6 bases and V 5 bases, and 2 bases lay outside the gene matches. The V gene's germline CDR1 is SGHTA and CDR2 FQGNSA. DNA for the CDR3: TGTGCCAGCAGCCGAGCGGGGGATACGCAGTATTTT. Translated, it gives CASSRAGDTQYF. The full variable domain, rest sourced from reference TRBV7-2 and TRBJ2-3, is GAGVSQSPSNKVTEKGKDVELRCDPISGHTALYWYRQSLGQGLEFLIYFQGNSAPDKSGLPSDRFSAERTGGSVSTLTIQRTQQEDSAVYLCASSRAGDTQYFGPGTRLTVL.

In this sample, this clone turned up a few times. This CDR3 reads CSVGGTTSNQPQHF. The CDR3 DNA follows: TGCAGCGTTGGGGGTACGACTAGCAATCAGCCCCAGCATTTT. This chain connects TRBV29-1 to TRBJ1-5, with no clear D. Germline CDR1 SQVTM, CDR2 ANQGSEA. The CDR3 totals 14 residues. With 4 bases removed from V and 0 bases from J, the gap between germline ends came to 10 bases.

This chain connects TRBV5-1 to TRBJ2-6, with D unclear. The CDR3 is made up of 17 amino acids. CDR1 and CDR2 from the germline V gene are SGHRS and YFSETQ. The V and J ends lost 2 bases and 1 base respectively, with 13 bases between them. The DNA for the CDR3 is TGCGCCAGCAGCTTTCGGAGCTTATTATCTGGGGCCAACGTCCTGACTTTC. Amino acids: CASSFRSLLSGANVLTF.

The chain joins TRBV2 to TRBJ2-7; 9 bases match TRBD1. With V trimmed by 4 bases and J by 2 bases, 3 bases remained unmatched. From germline, CDR1 is SNHLY and CDR2 FYNNEI. This CDR3 comprises 14 residues. In DNA form, the CDR3 reads TGTGCCAGCAGTGGGGGACAGGGACCCTACGAGCAGTACTTC. This encodes CASSGGQGPYEQYF.

CDR3 amino acids: CASTATGGRDQPQHF. CDR3 DNA sequence: TGTGCCAGTACCGCGACAGGGGGCAGGGATCAGCCCCAGCATTTT. The chain carries TRBV19 and TRBJ1-5, with TRBD1 identical over 10 bases. The germline V gene encodes CDR1 LNHDA and CDR2 SQIVND (reference sequence). Trimming at V came to 7 bases and at J to 5 bases, leaving 8 bases not matched to a gene. This CDR3 has 15 residues.